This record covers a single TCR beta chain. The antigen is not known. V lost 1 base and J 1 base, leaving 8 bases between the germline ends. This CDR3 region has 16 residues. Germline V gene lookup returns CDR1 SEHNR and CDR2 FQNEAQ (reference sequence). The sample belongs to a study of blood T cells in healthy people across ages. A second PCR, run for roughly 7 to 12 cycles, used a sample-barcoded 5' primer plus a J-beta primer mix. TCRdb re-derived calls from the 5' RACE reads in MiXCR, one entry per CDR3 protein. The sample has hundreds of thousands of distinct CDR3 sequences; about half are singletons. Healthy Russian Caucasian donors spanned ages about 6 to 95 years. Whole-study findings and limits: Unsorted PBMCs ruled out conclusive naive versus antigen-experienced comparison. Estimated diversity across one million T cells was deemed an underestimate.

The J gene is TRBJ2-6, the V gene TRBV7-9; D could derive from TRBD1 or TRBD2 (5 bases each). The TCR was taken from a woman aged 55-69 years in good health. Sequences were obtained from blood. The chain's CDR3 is CASSLGRESGANVLTF. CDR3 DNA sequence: TGTGCCAGCAGCTTAGGCAGGGAGTCTGGGGCCAACGTCCTGACTTTC. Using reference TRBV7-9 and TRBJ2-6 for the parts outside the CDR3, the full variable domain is DTGVSQNPRHKITKRGQNVTFRCDPISEHNRLYWYRQTLGQGPEFLTYFQNEAQLEKSRLLSDRFSAERPKGSFSTLEIQRTEQGDSAMYLCASSLGRESGANVLTFGAGSRLTVL.